This T cell receptor (beta chain) was sequenced in a study of T cell changes during pregnancy in multiple sclerosis. The repertoire was sequenced with immunoSEQ multiplex PCR; TCRdb's copy has only in-frame clones and lacks some. The repertoire holds tens of thousands of clones, with about 90% as singletons. The receptor was isolated from a female donor with multiple sclerosis, enrolled in a pregnancy study. The specimen was CD4+ T cells from peripheral blood mononuclear cells, collected in the second trimester of pregnancy.

The CDR3 bases are TGTGCCTGGAGGACAGCGAACACTGAAGCTTTCTTT. It translates to CAWRTANTEAFF. This sequence joins TRBV30 and TRBJ1-1, with D tentatively TRBD1 (5 bases). From germline, CDR1 is GTSNPN and CDR2 SVGIG (reference sequence). CDR3 length: 12 amino acids. V lost 3 bases and J 1 base, leaving 6 bases between the germline ends.